What follows is one TCR beta chain and its context. The authors ran a second PCR of 7 to 11 cycles using a sample-barcoded 5' primer and a J-beta primer mix. TCRdb passed the 5' RACE reads through MiXCR, listing each CDR3 protein once. The sample has approximately 1.5 million distinct CDR3 sequences, about 35% seen once. This entry belongs to a study of blood T cells in healthy people across ages. Germline V gene lookup returns CDR1 SGHRS and CDR2 YFSETQ. V gave up 4 bases and J gave up 7 bases; unmatched junction bases: 13. The CDR3 extends over 16 amino acids. The sequencing sample was made of blood. This receptor was obtained from a woman aged 25 to 45 in good health. V gene TRBV5-1 combines with J gene TRBJ2-1, with TRBD1 matching 8 bases. The CDR3 is CASSPSQGARVNEQFF. The CDR3 DNA is TGCGCCAGCAGCCCGAGCCAGGGGGCGCGGGTGAATGAGCAGTTCTTC.